The present entry profiles one TCR beta chain with its context. This specimen belongs to a study of blood T cell repertoires in COVID-19. The wider study: The United States, Italy and Spain were the sources of the acute and convalescent COVID-19 samples.

Authors' data handling: Cell counts per sample came from amplifying reference gene primers. The protocol was immunoSEQ multiplex PCR, while the TCRdb copy is restricted to in-frame clones and leaves out a portion. D and trimming come from the DNA, and the V and J calls and clone size come from that table. This sample has some 59,000 clones, with approximately 80% found just once. The CDR3 runs 14 residues. Trimming cost V 3 bases and J 9 bases, with 15 bases left between them. Germline CDR1 is MNHNY and CDR2 is SVGAGI (reference sequence). The sequenced sample consisted of peripheral blood. The chain carries TRBV6-6 and TRBJ1-5; no clear D gene. The sequence was collected from a man older than 75 with active or convalescent COVID-19. CDR3 bases: TGTGCCAGCAGTTATCAGCGGGTGGAGGCGCCCCAGCATTTT. Protein product: CASSYQRVEAPQHF.